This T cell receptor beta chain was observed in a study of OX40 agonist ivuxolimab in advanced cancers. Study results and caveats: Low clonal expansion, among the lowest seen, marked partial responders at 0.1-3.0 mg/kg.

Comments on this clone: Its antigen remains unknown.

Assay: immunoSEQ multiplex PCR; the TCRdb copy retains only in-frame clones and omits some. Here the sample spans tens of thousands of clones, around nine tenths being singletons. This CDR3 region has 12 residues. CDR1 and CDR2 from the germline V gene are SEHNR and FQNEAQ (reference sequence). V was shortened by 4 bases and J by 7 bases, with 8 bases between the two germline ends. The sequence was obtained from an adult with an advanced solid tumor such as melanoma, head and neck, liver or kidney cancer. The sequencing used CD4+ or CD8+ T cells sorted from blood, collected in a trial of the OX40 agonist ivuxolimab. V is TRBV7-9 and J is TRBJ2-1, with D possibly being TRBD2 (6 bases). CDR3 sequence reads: CASSWGDNEQFF. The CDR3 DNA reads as TGTGCCAGCAGCTGGGGGGATAATGAGCAGTTCTTC.